Listed below are T cell receptor beta chains from one sample, sequenced in a study of blood T cell repertoires in COVID-19. Some clones are missing from TCRdb's copy, which holds only in-frame ones; the method was immunoSEQ multiplex PCR. The data contain about 180,000 clones, 70% to 85% of them singletons. The sequenced sample was PBMCs or T cells enriched from blood (not recorded which). The receptors derive from a man aged 50-59 years who had recovered from COVID-19. Each CDR3 is given with its conserved first and last residue. The D gene is left open where the match is weak. Clone size is given for some rows only: seen once, a few or many times, or a class if the clone is expanded.

>TRBD1|TRBJ1-4|NA|TRBV30
TGTGCCTGGAGTGTAACTCGTGCCTTGTACCGGACAGGCTTCAAAAATGAAAAACTGTTTTTT
CAWSVTRALYRTGFKNEKLFF
>NA|TRBJ1-2|NA|TRBV4-1
TGCGCCAGCAGCCAAGACCCCAGGGATAACTATGGCTACACCTTC
CASSQDPRDNYGYTF
>NA|TRBJ2-5|NA|TRBV7-9
TGTGCCAGCAGCTTAGTACTGGCTAGTCGAGAGACCCAGTACTTC
CASSLVLASRETQYF
>NA|TRBJ1-4|once|TRBV7-3
TGTGCCAGCAGCGCCACAGGGACGAGGAGTGAAAAACTGTTTTTT
CASSATGTRSEKLFF
>NA|TRBJ1-5|NA|TRBV28
TGTGCCAGCAGTTTCGTCAGTCCACCATCCTCGAATCAGCCCCAGCATTTT
CASSFVSPPSSNQPQHF
>TRBD1|TRBJ2-2|once|TRBV27
TGTGCCAGCAGGGCTATGCAGGGGGCCACCGGGGAGCTGTTTTTT
CASRAMQGATGELFF
>TRBD1|TRBJ1-2|NA|TRBV18
TGTGCCAGCTCACCAGGACAGGGGACCCTCTATGGCTACACCTTC
CASSPGQGTLYGYTF
>NA|TRBJ2-5|NA|TRBV14
TGTGCCAGCAGCCAAGTCGGGACATACCAAGAGACCCAGTACTTC
CASSQVGTYQETQYF
>NA|TRBJ1-1|once|TRBV9
TGTGCCAGCAGCGTAGTTGGTGAGGCTGAAGCTTTCTTT
CASSVVGEAEAFF
>TRBD1|TRBJ2-7|NA|TRBV10-3
TGTGCCATCAGCGGGACAGGGGCGACCTACGAGCAGTACTTC
CAISGTGATYEQYF
>NA|TRBJ2-7|NA|TRBV19
TGTGCCAGTAGTCCCCCCACAGGTAACGAGCAGTACTTC
CASSPPTGNEQYF
>NA|TRBJ2-7|NA|TRBV21-1
TGTGCCAGCAGCTTCGAAACGCGAGCCGTCTCCTACGAGCAGTACTTC
CASSFETRAVSYEQYF
>NA|TRBJ1-1|NA|TRBV28
TGTGCCAGCAGTTCCCTATTGACAGGCGAGAACACTGAAGCTTTCTTT
CASSSLLTGENTEAFF
>NA|TRBJ1-4|NA|TRBV18
TGTGCCAGCTCACGACAGTCAACTAATGAAAAACTGTTTTTT
CASSRQSTNEKLFF
>NA|TRBJ2-1|NA|TRBV6-5
TGTGCCAGCAGTTACATGCGACAGGGAGGAAATGAGCAGTTCTTC
CASSYMRQGGNEQFF
>TRBD1|TRBJ1-1|NA|TRBV10-2
TGCGCCAGCAGTGCGACAGGGGGGTCCCATGAAGCTTTCTTT
CASSATGGSHEAFF
>TRBD1|TRBJ2-1|NA|TRBV7-3
TGTGCCAGCAGCCCCAGGACAGGGCTCTACAATGAGCAGTTCTTC
CASSPRTGLYNEQFF
>NA|TRBJ1-2|NA|TRBV27
TGTGCCAGCTGCCCCAGGGCTAACTATGGCTACACCTTC
CASCPRANYGYTF
>TRBD1|TRBJ1-1|NA|TRBV2
TGTGCCAGCAGTGGGACAGGGTTGAACACTGAAGCTTTCTTT
CASSGTGLNTEAFF
>TRBD1|TRBJ2-2|NA|TRBV30
TGTGCCTGGAGTGAGGTTTTGACAGGGGGAACCGGGGAGCTGTTTTTT
CAWSEVLTGGTGELFF
>NA|TRBJ1-2|NA|TRBV11-3
TGTGCCAGCAGCCCGGGGGACGGAACCTATGGCTACACCTTC
CASSPGDGTYGYTF
>TRBD2|TRBJ2-3|NA|TRBV7-7
TGTGCTAGCAGCCTCGGACTAGCGATCTCAGATACGCAGTATTTT
CASSLGLAISDTQYF
>NA|TRBJ2-2|NA|TRBV2
TGTGCCAAGACTAGGACTTCAGAACACGCCGGGGAGCTGTTTTTT
CAKTRTSEHAGELFF
>NA|TRBJ1-5|NA|TRBV5-8
TGTGCCAGCAGCTCCGGACAAGGGCTTAACAATCAGCCCCAGCATTTT
CASSSGQGLNNQPQHF
>NA|TRBJ2-1|NA|TRBV30
TGTGCCTGGAGAACGACAGTAAGTGTTTGGGATGAGCAGTTCTTC
CAWRTTVSVWDEQFF
>NA|TRBJ1-2|NA|TRBV7-9
TGTGCCAGCAGCTTAGCGCCGGGAAACTATGGCTACACCTTC
CASSLAPGNYGYTF
>TRBD1|TRBJ1-1|NA|TRBV11-2
TGTGCCAGCAGTCAAACGACAGGGGACTATGAAGCTTTCTTT
CASSQTTGDYEAFF
>NA|TRBJ1-4|NA|TRBV29-1
TGCAGCGTTGATAGCAGGGGCGGCGAAAAACTGTTTTTT
CSVDSRGGEKLFF
>TRBD1|TRBJ1-3|NA|TRBV9
TGTGCCAGCAGCGTAGAAATGGCGGGACAGGGGGCCTCTGGAAACACCATATATTTT
CASSVEMAGQGASGNTIYF
>TRBD2|TRBJ2-5|NA|TRBV6-4
TGTGCCAGCAGTGAGCTGCCCGGGGGGGCAGAGACCCAGTACTTC
CASSELPGGAETQYF
>NA|TRBJ2-3|once|TRBV24-1
TGTGCCACCAGTGATTTGGAGTCTGATACGCAGTATTTT
CATSDLESDTQYF
>TRBD1|TRBJ2-7|NA|TRBV5-1
TGCGCCAGCAGGAGACAGGGTCCAGACGAGCAGTACTTC
CASRRQGPDEQYF
>NA|TRBJ2-3|NA|TRBV6-5
TGTGCCAGCAGTTACTCGGGCGGGACAGATACGCAGTATTTT
CASSYSGGTDTQYF
>TRBD1|TRBJ1-1|NA|TRBV7-9
TGTGCCAGCAGCTCCCGGGACAGGGGTCTGAACACTGAAGCTTTCTTT
CASSSRDRGLNTEAFF